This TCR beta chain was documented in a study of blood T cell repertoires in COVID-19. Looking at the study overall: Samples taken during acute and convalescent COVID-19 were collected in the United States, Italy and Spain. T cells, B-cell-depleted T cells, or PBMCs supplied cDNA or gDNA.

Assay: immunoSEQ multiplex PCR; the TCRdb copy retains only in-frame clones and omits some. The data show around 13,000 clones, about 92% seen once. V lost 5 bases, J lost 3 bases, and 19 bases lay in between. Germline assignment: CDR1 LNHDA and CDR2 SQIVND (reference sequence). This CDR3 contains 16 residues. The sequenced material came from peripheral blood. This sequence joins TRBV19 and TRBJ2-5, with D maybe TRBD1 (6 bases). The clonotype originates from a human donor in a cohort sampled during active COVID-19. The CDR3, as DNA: TGTGCCAGTAGTCTTGACGTTGGGACAAAGAAAGAGACCCAGTACTTC. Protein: CASSLDVGTKKETQYF.